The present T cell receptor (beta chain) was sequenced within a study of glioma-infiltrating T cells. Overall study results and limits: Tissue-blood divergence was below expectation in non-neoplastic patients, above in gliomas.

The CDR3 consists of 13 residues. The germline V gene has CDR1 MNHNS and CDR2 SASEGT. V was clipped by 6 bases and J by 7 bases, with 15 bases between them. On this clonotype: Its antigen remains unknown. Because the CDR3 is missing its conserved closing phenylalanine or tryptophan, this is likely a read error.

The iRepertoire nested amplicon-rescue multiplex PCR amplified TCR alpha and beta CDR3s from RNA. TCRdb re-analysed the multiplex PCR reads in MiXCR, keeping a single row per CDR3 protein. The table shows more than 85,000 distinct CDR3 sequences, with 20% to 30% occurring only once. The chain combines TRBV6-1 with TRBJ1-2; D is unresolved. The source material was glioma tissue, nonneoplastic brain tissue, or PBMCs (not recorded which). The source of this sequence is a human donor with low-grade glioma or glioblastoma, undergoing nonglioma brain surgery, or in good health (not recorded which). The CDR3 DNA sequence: TGTGCCAGCAGCCCCGACGGGCCCCCTGGCTACACCCTC. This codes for CASSPDGPPGYTL.